This TCR beta chain was captured by sequencing in a study of blood T cell repertoires in COVID-19. Study-level information: Samples representing acute and convalescent COVID-19 were sourced from the United States, Italy and Spain.

Clones were read by immunoSEQ multiplex PCR, and TCRdb kept only the in-frame ones, dropping some. In the table there are about 440,000 clones, 87% of which are singletons. Cohorts were determined from participant-reported clinical history. The CDR3 spans 15 residues. Looked up from germline, CDR1 is MNHEY and CDR2 is SMNVEV (reference sequence). The trim removed 5 bases at V and 9 bases at J, leaving 12 bases unmatched. The V and J genes are TRBV27 and TRBJ2-5; 10 bases fit TRBD1. Sequences were obtained from PBMCs or T cells enriched from blood (not recorded which). This clonotype was sampled from a woman in her late teens or twenties with acute COVID-19. The CDR3 loop reads CASSLPGTGDGAQYF. For the CDR3, the DNA is TGTGCCAGCAGTCTACCCGGGACAGGGGATGGGGCCCAGTACTTC.